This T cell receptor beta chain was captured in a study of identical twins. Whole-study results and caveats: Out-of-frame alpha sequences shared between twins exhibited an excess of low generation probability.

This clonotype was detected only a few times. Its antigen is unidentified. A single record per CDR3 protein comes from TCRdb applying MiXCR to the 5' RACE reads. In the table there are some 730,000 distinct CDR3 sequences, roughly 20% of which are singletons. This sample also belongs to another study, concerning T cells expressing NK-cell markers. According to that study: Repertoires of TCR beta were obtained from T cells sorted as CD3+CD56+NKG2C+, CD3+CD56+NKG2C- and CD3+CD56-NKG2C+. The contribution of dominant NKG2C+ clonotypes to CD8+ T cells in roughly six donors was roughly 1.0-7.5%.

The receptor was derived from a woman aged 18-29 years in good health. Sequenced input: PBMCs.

The CDR3 DNA reads as TGTGCCAGCAGCTCCCGGTTGAGCAGGGAGGGCACCGGGGAGCTGTTTTTT. It is translated as CASSSRLSREGTGELFF. The chain links TRBV5-6 to TRBJ2-2, with 7 bases aligning to TRBD2. Germline V gene lookup returns CDR1 SGHDT and CDR2 YYEEEE. Germline trimming cut 3 bases from V and 4 bases from J; bases unmatched to any gene: 12. The CDR3 totals 17 residues.